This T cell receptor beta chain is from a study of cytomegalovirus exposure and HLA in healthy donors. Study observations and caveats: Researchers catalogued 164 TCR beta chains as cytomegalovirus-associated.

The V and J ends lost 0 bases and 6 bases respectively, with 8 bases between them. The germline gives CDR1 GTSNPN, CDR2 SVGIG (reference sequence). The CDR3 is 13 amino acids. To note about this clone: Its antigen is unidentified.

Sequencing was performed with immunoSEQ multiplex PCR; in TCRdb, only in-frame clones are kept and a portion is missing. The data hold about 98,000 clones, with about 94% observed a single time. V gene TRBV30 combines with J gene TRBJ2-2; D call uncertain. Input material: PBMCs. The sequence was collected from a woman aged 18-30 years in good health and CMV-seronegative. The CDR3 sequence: CAWSVMAPGELFF. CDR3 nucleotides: TGTGCCTGGAGTGTAATGGCCCCCGGGGAGCTGTTTTTT.